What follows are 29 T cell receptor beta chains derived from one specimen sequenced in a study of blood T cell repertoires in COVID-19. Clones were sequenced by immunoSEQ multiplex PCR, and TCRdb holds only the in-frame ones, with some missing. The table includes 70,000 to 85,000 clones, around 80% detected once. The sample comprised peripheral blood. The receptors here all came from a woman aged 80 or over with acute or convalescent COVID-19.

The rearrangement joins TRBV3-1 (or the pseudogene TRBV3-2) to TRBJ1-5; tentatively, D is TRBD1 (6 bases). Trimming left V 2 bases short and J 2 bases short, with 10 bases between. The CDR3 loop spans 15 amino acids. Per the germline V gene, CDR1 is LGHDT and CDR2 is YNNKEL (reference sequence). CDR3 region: CASSQQGLGNQPQHF. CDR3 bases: TGTGCCAGCAGCCAACAGGGGCTTGGCAATCAGCCCCAGCATTTT.

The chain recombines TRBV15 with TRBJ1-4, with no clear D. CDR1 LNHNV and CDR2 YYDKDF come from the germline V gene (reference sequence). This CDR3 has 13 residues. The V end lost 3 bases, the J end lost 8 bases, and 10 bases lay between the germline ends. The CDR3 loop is CATSRKAREKLFF. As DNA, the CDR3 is TGTGCCACCAGCAGGAAGGCGCGGGAAAAACTGTTTTTT.

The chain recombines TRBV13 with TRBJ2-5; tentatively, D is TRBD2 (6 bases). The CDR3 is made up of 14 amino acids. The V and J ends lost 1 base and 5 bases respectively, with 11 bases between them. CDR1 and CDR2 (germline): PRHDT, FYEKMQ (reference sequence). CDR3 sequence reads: CASSLAAGLETQYF. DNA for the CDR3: TGTGCCAGCAGCTTAGCAGCGGGCCTGGAGACCCAGTACTTC.

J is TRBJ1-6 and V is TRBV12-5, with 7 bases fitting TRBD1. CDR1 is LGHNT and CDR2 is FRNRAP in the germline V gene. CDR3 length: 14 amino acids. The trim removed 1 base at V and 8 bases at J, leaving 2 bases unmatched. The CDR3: CASGLGTGYSPLHF. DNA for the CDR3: TGTGCTAGTGGTTTGGGGACAGGATATTCACCCCTCCACTTT.

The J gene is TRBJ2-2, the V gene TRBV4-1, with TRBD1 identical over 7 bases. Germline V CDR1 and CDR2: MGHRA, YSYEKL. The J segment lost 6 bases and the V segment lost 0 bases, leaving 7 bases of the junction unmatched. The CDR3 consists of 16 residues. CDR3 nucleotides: TGCGCCAGCAGCCAAGAGACAGGGATGTGGGCCGGGGAGCTGTTTTTT. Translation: CASSQETGMWAGELFF.

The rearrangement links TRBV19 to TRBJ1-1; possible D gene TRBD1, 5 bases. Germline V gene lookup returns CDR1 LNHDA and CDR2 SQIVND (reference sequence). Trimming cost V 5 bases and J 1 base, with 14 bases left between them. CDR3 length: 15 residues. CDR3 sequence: CASSPRARENTEAFF. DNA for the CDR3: TGTGCCAGTAGTCCCCGGGCCAGGGAGAACACTGAAGCTTTCTTT.

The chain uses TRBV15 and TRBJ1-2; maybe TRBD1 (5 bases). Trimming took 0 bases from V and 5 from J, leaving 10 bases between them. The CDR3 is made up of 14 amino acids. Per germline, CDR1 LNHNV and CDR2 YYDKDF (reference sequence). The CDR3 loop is CATSREGGGYGYTF. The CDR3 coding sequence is TGTGCCACCAGCAGAGAGGGGGGTGGGTATGGCTACACCTTC. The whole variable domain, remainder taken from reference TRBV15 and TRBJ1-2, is DAMVIQNPRYQVTQFGKPVTLSCSQTLNHNVMYWYQQKSSQAPKLLFHYYDKDFNNEADTPDNFQSRRPNTSFCFLDIRSPGLGDTAMYLCATSREGGGYGYTFGSGTRLTVV.

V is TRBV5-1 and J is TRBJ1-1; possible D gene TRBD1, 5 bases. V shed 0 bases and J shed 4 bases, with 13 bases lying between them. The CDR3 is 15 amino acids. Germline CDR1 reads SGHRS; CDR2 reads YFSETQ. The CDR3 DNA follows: TGCGCCAGCAGCTTGGCCCAAACAGGATCCACTGAAGCTTTCTTT. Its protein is CASSLAQTGSTEAFF. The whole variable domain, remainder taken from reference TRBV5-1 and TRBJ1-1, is KAGVTQTPRYLIKTRGQQVTLSCSPISGHRSVSWYQQTPGQGLQFLFEYFSETQRNKGNFPGRFSGRQFSNSRSEMNVSTLELGDSALYLCASSLAQTGSTEAFFGQGTRLTVV.

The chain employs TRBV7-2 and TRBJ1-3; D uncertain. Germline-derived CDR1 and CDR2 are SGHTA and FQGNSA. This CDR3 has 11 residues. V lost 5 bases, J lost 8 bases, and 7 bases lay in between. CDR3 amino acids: CASSPDYTIYF. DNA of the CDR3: TGTGCCAGCAGCCCAGACTACACCATATATTTT. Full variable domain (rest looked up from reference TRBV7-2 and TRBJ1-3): GAGVSQSPSNKVTEKGKDVELRCDPISGHTALYWYRQSLGQGLEFLIYFQGNSAPDKSGLPSDRFSAERTGGSVSTLTIQRTQQEDSAVYLCASSPDYTIYFGEGSWLTVV.

CDR3 sequence reads: CASSLVGQTTDTQYF. DNA of the CDR3: TGTGCCAGCAGCTTGGTGGGACAGACAACAGATACGCAGTATTTT. V usage is TRBV5-6 and J usage is TRBJ2-3, with 7 bases fitting TRBD1. Germline V gene lookup returns CDR1 SGHDT and CDR2 YYEEEE. The V gene end was trimmed by 0 bases and the J gene end by 3 bases; junction bases not matched to a gene: 4. This CDR3 is built from 15 residues.

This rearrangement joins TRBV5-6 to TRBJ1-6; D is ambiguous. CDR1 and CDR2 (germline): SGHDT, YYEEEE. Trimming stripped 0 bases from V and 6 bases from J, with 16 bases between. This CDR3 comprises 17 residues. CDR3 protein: CASSLGSLTGGNSPLHF. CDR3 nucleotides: TGTGCCAGCAGCTTGGGGTCATTAACCGGCGGTAATTCACCCCTCCACTTT.

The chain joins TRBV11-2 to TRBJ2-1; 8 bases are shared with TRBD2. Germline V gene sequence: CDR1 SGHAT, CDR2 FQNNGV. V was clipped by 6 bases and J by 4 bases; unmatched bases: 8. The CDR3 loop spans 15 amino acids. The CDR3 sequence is CASRRTSTSYNEQFF. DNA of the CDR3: TGTGCCAGCAGACGGACTAGCACGTCGTACAATGAGCAGTTCTTC. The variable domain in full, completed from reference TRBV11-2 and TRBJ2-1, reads EAGVAQSPRYKIIEKRQSVAFWCNPISGHATLYWYQQILGQGPKLLIQFQNNGVVDDSQLPKDRFSAERLKGVDSTLKIQPAKLEDSAVYLCASRRTSTSYNEQFFGPGTRLTVL.

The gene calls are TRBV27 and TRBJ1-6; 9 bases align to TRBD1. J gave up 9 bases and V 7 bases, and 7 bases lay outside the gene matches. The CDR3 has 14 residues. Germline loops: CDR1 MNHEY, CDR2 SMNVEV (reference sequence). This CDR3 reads CASTPTGGGSPLHF. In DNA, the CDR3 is TGTGCCAGCACTCCGACAGGGGGAGGTTCACCCCTCCACTTT.

The DNA for the CDR3 is TGTGCCAGTAGTGAGGAAGACTATGGCTACACCTTC. Translation: CASSEEDYGYTF. V gene TRBV19 combines with J gene TRBJ1-2, with D uncertain. Germline CDR1 reads LNHDA; CDR2 reads SQIVND (reference sequence). V lost 5 bases and J 3 bases, leaving 7 bases between the germline ends. CDR3 length: 12 amino acids. The whole variable domain, remainder taken from reference TRBV19 and TRBJ1-2, is DGGITQSPKYLFRKEGQNVTLSCEQNLNHDAMYWYRQDPGQGLRLIYYSQIVNDFQKGDIAEGYSVSREKKESFPLTVTSAQKNPTAFYLCASSEEDYGYTFGSGTRLTVV.

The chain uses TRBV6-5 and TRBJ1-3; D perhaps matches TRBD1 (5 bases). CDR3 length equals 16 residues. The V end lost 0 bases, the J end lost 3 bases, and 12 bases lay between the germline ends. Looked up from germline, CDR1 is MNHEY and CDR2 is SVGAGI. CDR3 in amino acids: CASSYSRGASGNTIYF. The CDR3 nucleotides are TGTGCCAGCAGTTACTCTAGGGGCGCGAGTGGAAACACCATATATTTT.

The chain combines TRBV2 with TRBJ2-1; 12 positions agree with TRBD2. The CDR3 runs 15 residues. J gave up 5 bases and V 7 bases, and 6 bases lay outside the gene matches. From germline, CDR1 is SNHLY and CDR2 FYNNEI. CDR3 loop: CASTIGLAGNNEQFF. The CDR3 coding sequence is TGTGCCAGCACCATAGGACTAGCGGGGAACAATGAGCAGTTCTTC.

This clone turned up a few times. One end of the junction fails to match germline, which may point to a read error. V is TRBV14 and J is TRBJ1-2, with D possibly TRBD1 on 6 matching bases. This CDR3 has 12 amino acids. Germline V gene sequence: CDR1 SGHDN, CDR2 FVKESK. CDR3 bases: TGTGCCAGCAGCCAAGCCCGGACAGCGACCTACTTC. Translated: CASSQARTATYF.

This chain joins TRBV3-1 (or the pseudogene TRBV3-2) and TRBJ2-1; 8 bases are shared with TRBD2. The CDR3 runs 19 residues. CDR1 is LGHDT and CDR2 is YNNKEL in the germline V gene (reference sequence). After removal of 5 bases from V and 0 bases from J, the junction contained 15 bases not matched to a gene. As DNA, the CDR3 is TGTGCCAGCAGCAAAGGGGGACTAGGTACCCCACCCTCCTACAATGAGCAGTTCTTC. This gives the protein CASSKGGLGTPPSYNEQFF.

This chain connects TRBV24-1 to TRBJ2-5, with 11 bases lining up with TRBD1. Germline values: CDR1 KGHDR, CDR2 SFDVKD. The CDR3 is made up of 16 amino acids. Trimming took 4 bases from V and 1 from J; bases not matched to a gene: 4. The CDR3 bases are TGTGCCACCAGTGAGGGGACAGGGGGTGTCCAAGAGACCCAGTACTTC. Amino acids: CATSEGTGGVQETQYF.

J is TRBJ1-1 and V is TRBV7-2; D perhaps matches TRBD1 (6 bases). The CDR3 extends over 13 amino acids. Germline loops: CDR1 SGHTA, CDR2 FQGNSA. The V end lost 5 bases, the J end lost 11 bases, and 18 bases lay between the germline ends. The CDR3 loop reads CASSLIQGMGAFF. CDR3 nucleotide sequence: TGTGCCAGCAGCCTAATACAGGGAATGGGGGCTTTCTTT.

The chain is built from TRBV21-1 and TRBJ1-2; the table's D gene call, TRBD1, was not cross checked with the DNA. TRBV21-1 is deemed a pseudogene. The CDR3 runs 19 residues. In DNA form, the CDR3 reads TGTGCCAGCAGCCCGCGGATCGGGACAGCAACGAAAGCTAACTATGGCTACACCTTC. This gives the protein CASSPRIGTATKANYGYTF.

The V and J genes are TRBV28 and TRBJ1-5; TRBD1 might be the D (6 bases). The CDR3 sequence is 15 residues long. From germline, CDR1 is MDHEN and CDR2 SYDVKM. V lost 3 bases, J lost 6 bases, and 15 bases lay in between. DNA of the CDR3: TGTGCCAGCAGTTTGGGGGGGGCTGGTGGTCAGCCCCAGCATTTT. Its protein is CASSLGGAGGQPQHF.

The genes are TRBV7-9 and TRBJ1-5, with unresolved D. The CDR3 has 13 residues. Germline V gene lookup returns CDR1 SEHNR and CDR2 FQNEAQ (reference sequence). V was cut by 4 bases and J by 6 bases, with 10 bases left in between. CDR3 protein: CASSSTSGQPQHF. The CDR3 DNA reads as TGTGCCAGCAGCTCTACCTCAGGTCAGCCCCAGCATTTT.

CDR3 sequence reads: CASRVGGANTGELFF. The CDR3 DNA reads as TGTGCCAGCAGAGTCGGGGGGGCGAACACCGGGGAGCTGTTTTTT. The chain employs TRBV9 and TRBJ2-2, with TRBD2 identical over 8 bases. The CDR3 has 15 amino acids. Looked up from germline, CDR1 is SGDLS and CDR2 is YYNGEE. V gave up 5 bases and J gave up 0 bases; unmatched junction bases: 3.

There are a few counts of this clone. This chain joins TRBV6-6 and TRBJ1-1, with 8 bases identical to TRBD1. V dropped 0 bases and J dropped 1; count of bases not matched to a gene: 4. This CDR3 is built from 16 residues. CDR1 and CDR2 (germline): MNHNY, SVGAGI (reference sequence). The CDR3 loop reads CASSYSDQGANTEAFF. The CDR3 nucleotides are TGTGCCAGCAGTTACTCAGATCAGGGGGCGAACACTGAAGCTTTCTTT.

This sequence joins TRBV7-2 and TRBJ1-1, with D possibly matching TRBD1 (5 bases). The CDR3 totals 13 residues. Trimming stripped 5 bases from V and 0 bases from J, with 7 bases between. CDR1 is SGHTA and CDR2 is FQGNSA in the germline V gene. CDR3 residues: CASSQQVNTEAFF. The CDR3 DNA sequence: TGTGCCAGCAGCCAACAGGTGAACACTGAAGCTTTCTTT.

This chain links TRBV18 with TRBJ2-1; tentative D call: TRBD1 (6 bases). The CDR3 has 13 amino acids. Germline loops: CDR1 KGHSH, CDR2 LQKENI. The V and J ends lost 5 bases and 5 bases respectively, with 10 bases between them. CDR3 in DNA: TGTGCCAGCTCAACAGGGATCGACAATGAGCAGTTCTTC. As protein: CASSTGIDNEQFF.

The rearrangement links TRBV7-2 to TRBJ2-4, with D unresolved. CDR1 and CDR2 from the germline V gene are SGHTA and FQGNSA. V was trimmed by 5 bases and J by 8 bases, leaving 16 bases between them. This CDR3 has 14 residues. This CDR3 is CASSVDMIGYIQYF. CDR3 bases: TGTGCCAGCAGCGTTGACATGATAGGTTACATTCAGTACTTC.

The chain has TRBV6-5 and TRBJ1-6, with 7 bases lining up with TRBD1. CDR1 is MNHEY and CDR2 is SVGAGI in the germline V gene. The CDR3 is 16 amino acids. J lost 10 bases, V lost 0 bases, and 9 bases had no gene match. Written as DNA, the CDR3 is TGTGCCAGCAGTTACTCGATACAGGGGCATGTGTCACCCCTCCACTTT. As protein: CASSYSIQGHVSPLHF.